These T cell receptor beta chains were read from a single sample in a study of shared clonotypes between healthy human individuals. Produced via immunoSEQ multiplex PCR; TCRdb's table is partial and in-frame only. The table records 450,000 or so clones, 70% to 80% of them present only once. What was sequenced was PBMCs. The receptors come from a middle-aged woman in good health. Some clones in this sample may be carry-over from other donors' samples. The CDR3 runs from the conserved cysteine through the conserved F or W. D genes are given only for firm matches. Part of the rows lack a size; the others show once, few, many or a class for expanded clones.

j_call: TRBJ1-1
d_call: NA
v_call: TRBV11-2
cdr3_length: 14
clone_size: NA
cdr3_nt: TGTGCCAGCAGCTTAGCGTCCGGGGCGCCTGAAGCTTTCTTT
cdr3_aa: CASSLASGAPEAFF

j_call: TRBJ2-3
d_call: NA
v_call: TRBV20-1
cdr3_length: 11
clone_size: NA
cdr3_nt: TGCAGTGCGGGGAACGCAGATACGCAGTATTTT
cdr3_aa: CSAGNADTQYF

j_call: TRBJ1-5
d_call: TRBD1
v_call: TRBV7-2
cdr3_length: 14
clone_size: NA
cdr3_nt: TGTGCCAGCAGTCAGACAGGGGGCGGCCAGCCCCAGCATTTT
cdr3_aa: CASSQTGGGQPQHF

j_call: TRBJ2-1
d_call: NA
v_call: TRBV28
cdr3_length: 15
clone_size: NA
cdr3_nt: TGTGCCAGCAGTTTAGCGGGAAGGACCTACAATGGGCAGTTCTTC
cdr3_aa: CASSLAGRTYNGQFF

j_call: TRBJ1-2
d_call: NA
v_call: TRBV5-1
cdr3_length: 14
clone_size: NA
cdr3_nt: TGCGCCAGCAGTCCCGACAGTCCTAACTATGGCTACACCTTC
cdr3_aa: CASSPDSPNYGYTF

j_call: TRBJ2-1
d_call: TRBD2
v_call: TRBV10-1
cdr3_length: 14
clone_size: NA
cdr3_nt: TGCGCCAGCAGACTAGCGGGAAAATACAATGAGCAGTTCTTC
cdr3_aa: CASRLAGKYNEQFF

j_call: TRBJ2-5
d_call: TRBD1
v_call: TRBV19
cdr3_length: 13
clone_size: once
cdr3_nt: TGTGCCAGTTCGACAGGGGGTCGAGGGACCCAGTACTTC
cdr3_aa: CASSTGGRGTQYF

j_call: TRBJ1-5
d_call: NA
v_call: TRBV28
cdr3_length: 13
clone_size: once
cdr3_nt: TGTGCCAGCGGGGAGGGAAGGGCTCAGCCCCAGCATTTT
cdr3_aa: CASGEGRAQPQHF

j_call: TRBJ2-3
d_call: NA
v_call: TRBV4-2
cdr3_length: 13
clone_size: NA
cdr3_nt: TGTGCCAGCAGCCAAGATATGGGGGAGTCTGAGTATTTT
cdr3_aa: CASSQDMGESEYF

j_call: TRBJ2-2
d_call: TRBD2
v_call: TRBV11-3
cdr3_length: 15
clone_size: NA
cdr3_nt: TGTGCCAGCAGCTTAGGCGGGAGTAACACCGGGGAGCTGTTTTTT
cdr3_aa: CASSLGGSNTGELFF

j_call: TRBJ2-1
d_call: TRBD2
v_call: TRBV9
cdr3_length: 18
clone_size: NA
cdr3_nt: TGTGCCAGCAGCCTCGGGACTAGCGGGCCTAGCTCCTACAATGAGCAGTTCTTC
cdr3_aa: CASSLGTSGPSSYNEQFF

j_call: TRBJ1-5
d_call: NA
v_call: TRBV19
cdr3_length: 15
clone_size: NA
cdr3_nt: TGTGCCAGTAGTTCCTCGTGGGGAGGATGGCAGCCCCAGCATTTT
cdr3_aa: CASSSSWGGWQPQHF

j_call: TRBJ2-2
d_call: NA
v_call: TRBV7-3
cdr3_length: 16
clone_size: many
cdr3_nt: TGTGCCAGCAGCTTAACTGCTGTCGCCAGGGGCGGGGAGCTGTTTTTT
cdr3_aa: CASSLTAVARGGELFF

j_call: TRBJ1-1
d_call: NA
v_call: TRBV5-1
cdr3_length: 15
clone_size: once
cdr3_nt: TGCGCCAGCAGCTTGACCGGCTCGACGGGCACTGAAGCTTTCTTT
cdr3_aa: CASSLTGSTGTEAFF

j_call: TRBJ2-1
d_call: TRBD2
v_call: TRBV10-3
cdr3_length: 13
clone_size: NA
cdr3_nt: TGTGCCATCTCCTCGGCTAGCGGCGGTGAGCAGTTCTTC
cdr3_aa: CAISSASGGEQFF

j_call: TRBJ2-1
d_call: TRBD1
v_call: TRBV7-9
cdr3_length: 15
clone_size: NA
cdr3_nt: TGTGCCAGCAGCTTAGGAGGGACAGGGGTCGATGAGCAGTTCTTC
cdr3_aa: CASSLGGTGVDEQFF

j_call: TRBJ1-2
d_call: NA
v_call: TRBV2
cdr3_length: 13
clone_size: many
cdr3_nt: TGTGCCAGCAGTGAAGGATATGTGCCCCGCTACACCTTC
cdr3_aa: CASSEGYVPRYTF

j_call: TRBJ2-3
d_call: NA
v_call: TRBV2
cdr3_length: 12
clone_size: NA
cdr3_nt: TGTGCCAGCAGCGAGCTTAGGGATACGCAGTATTTT
cdr3_aa: CASSELRDTQYF

j_call: TRBJ2-1
d_call: TRBD2
v_call: TRBV5-1
cdr3_length: 15
clone_size: NA
cdr3_nt: TGCGCCAGCAGCCTCGGACTAGCGGGAGATACTGAGCAGTTCTTC
cdr3_aa: CASSLGLAGDTEQFF

j_call: TRBJ2-3
d_call: NA
v_call: TRBV12-5
cdr3_length: 12
clone_size: NA
cdr3_nt: TGTGCTAGTGGTTCGTCGGGGGATACGCAGTATTTT
cdr3_aa: CASGSSGDTQYF

j_call: TRBJ1-1
d_call: NA
v_call: TRBV7-9
cdr3_length: 15
clone_size: NA
cdr3_nt: TGTGCCAGCAGCTTAGGCGGACGGGAGAACACTGAAGCTTTCTTT
cdr3_aa: CASSLGGRENTEAFF

j_call: TRBJ2-7
d_call: TRBD1
v_call: TRBV30
cdr3_length: 13
clone_size: NA
cdr3_nt: TGTGCCTGGAGGGGACAGGGGTTGAACGAGCAGTACTTC
cdr3_aa: CAWRGQGLNEQYF

j_call: TRBJ1-3
d_call: NA
v_call: TRBV30
cdr3_length: 15
clone_size: NA
cdr3_nt: TGTGCCTGGATCCCAAACCTGGTTTCTGGAAACACCATATATTTT
cdr3_aa: CAWIPNLVSGNTIYF

j_call: TRBJ2-7
d_call: NA
v_call: TRBV6-6
cdr3_length: 13
clone_size: NA
cdr3_nt: TGTGCCAGCAGTAATGATCCGGTCTCCGAGCAGTACTTC
cdr3_aa: CASSNDPVSEQYF

j_call: TRBJ2-2
d_call: NA
v_call: TRBV30
cdr3_length: 15
clone_size: NA
cdr3_nt: TGTGCCTGGAGCAGGAGGAGGGTAGGGACCGGGGAGCTGTTTTTT
cdr3_aa: CAWSRRRVGTGELFF

j_call: TRBJ1-4
d_call: NA
v_call: TRBV6-5
cdr3_length: 13
clone_size: once
cdr3_nt: TGTGCCAGCAGTTGGGGGGCGAGAGAAAAACTGTTTTTT
cdr3_aa: CASSWGAREKLFF

j_call: TRBJ2-7
d_call: NA
v_call: TRBV6-1
cdr3_length: 13
clone_size: NA
cdr3_nt: TGTGCCAGCAGTGAAACTGGGGGAGAGGTGCAGTACTTC
cdr3_aa: CASSETGGEVQYF

j_call: TRBJ2-7
d_call: TRBD2
v_call: TRBV7-2
cdr3_length: 13
clone_size: NA
cdr3_nt: TGTGCCAGCAGCGCCGGGGGGGGCGGTGAGCAGTACTTC
cdr3_aa: CASSAGGGGEQYF

j_call: TRBJ2-3
d_call: NA
v_call: TRBV10-3
cdr3_length: 12
clone_size: NA
cdr3_nt: TGTGCCATCAGTGACCGGACAGATACGCAGTATTTT
cdr3_aa: CAISDRTDTQYF

j_call: TRBJ2-3
d_call: NA
v_call: TRBV20-1
cdr3_length: 11
clone_size: NA
cdr3_nt: TGCAGTGCTACCAGGTCAGATACGCAGTATTTT
cdr3_aa: CSATRSDTQYF

j_call: TRBJ2-7
d_call: TRBD1
v_call: TRBV27
cdr3_length: 14
clone_size: NA
cdr3_nt: TGTGCCAGCAGTTCACACGGGACAGTATACGAGCAGTACTTC
cdr3_aa: CASSSHGTVYEQYF

j_call: TRBJ1-1
d_call: NA
v_call: TRBV7-2
cdr3_length: 14
clone_size: NA
cdr3_nt: TGTGCCAGCAGCTTAGAAGTCTCGCGCAGCGAAGCTTTCTTT
cdr3_aa: CASSLEVSRSEAFF

j_call: TRBJ2-7
d_call: TRBD1
v_call: TRBV7-6
cdr3_length: 13
clone_size: NA
cdr3_nt: TGTGCCAGCAGCGAGACAGGGGGCAGCGAGCAGTACTTC
cdr3_aa: CASSETGGSEQYF

j_call: TRBJ1-5
d_call: TRBD1
v_call: TRBV2
cdr3_length: 15
clone_size: many
cdr3_nt: TGTGCCAGCAGGGGGGACAGGGCAAGCAATCAGCCCCAGCATTTT
cdr3_aa: CASRGDRASNQPQHF

j_call: TRBJ1-2
d_call: NA
v_call: TRBV5-4
cdr3_length: 15
clone_size: NA
cdr3_nt: TGTGCCAGCAGCCAACCGTGGCCTGCTAACTATGGCTACACCTTC
cdr3_aa: CASSQPWPANYGYTF

j_call: TRBJ1-4
d_call: NA
v_call: TRBV5-1
cdr3_length: 15
clone_size: NA
cdr3_nt: TGCGCCAGCAGCTTGGTTACAGGGCTGAATGAAAAACTGTTTTTT
cdr3_aa: CASSLVTGLNEKLFF

j_call: TRBJ1-2
d_call: NA
v_call: TRBV9
cdr3_length: 14
clone_size: NA
cdr3_nt: TGTGCCAGCATCGGACCCGGAGCTAACTATGGCTACACCTTC
cdr3_aa: CASIGPGANYGYTF

j_call: TRBJ2-7
d_call: NA
v_call: TRBV7-9
cdr3_length: 13
clone_size: NA
cdr3_nt: TGTGCCAGTGGTTATGGGGGGGCAGACGAGCAGTACTTC
cdr3_aa: CASGYGGADEQYF

j_call: TRBJ1-4
d_call: TRBD1
v_call: TRBV28
cdr3_length: 15
clone_size: NA
cdr3_nt: TGTGCCAGCAGACGACAGGGCGCCACTAATGAAAAACTGTTTTTT
cdr3_aa: CASRRQGATNEKLFF

j_call: TRBJ2-4
d_call: TRBD1
v_call: TRBV28
cdr3_length: 16
clone_size: NA
cdr3_nt: TGTGCCAGCAGTACGCAGCTGACAGGGTCCAAAAACATTCAGTACTTC
cdr3_aa: CASSTQLTGSKNIQYF

j_call: TRBJ2-3
d_call: TRBD2
v_call: TRBV7-9
cdr3_length: 16
clone_size: NA
cdr3_nt: TGTGCCAGCACCCCAAGGACTAGCGGTAGCACAGATACGCAGTATTTT
cdr3_aa: CASTPRTSGSTDTQYF

j_call: TRBJ2-2
d_call: NA
v_call: TRBV7-3
cdr3_length: 15
clone_size: NA
cdr3_nt: TGTGCCAGCAGCAAAGGGGTTGGGAACACCGGGGAGCTGTTTTTT
cdr3_aa: CASSKGVGNTGELFF

j_call: TRBJ2-1
d_call: TRBD2
v_call: TRBV10-3
cdr3_length: 18
clone_size: NA
cdr3_nt: TGTGCCATCAGTGAGAGGGGGGCGGGACTAGCGGGATTACGGGAGCAGTTCTTC
cdr3_aa: CAISERGAGLAGLREQFF